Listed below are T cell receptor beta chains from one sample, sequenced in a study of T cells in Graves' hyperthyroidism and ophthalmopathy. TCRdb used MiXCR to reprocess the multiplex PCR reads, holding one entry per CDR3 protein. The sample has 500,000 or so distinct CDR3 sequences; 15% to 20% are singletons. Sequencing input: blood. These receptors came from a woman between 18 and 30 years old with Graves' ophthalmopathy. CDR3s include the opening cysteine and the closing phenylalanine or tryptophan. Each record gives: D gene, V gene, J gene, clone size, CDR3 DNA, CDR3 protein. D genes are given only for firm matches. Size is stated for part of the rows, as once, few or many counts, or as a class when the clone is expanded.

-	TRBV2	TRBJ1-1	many	TGTGCCAGCAGTGAAGAGGACACCATCCCTGAAGCTTTCTTT	CASSEEDTIPEAFF
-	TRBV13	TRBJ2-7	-	TGCGCCAGCACTTGGACACATTCCCCCTACGAGCAGTACTTC	CASTWTHSPYEQYF
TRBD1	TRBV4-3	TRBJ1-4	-	TGCGCCAGCAGCCCGTCAGGGGGCCGTTATGAAAAACTGTTTTTT	CASSPSGGRYEKLFF
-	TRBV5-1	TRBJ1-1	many	TGCGCCAGCAGCGACCCGGGGAACACTGAAGCTTTCTTT	CASSDPGNTEAFF
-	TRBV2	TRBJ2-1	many	TGTGCCAGCAGTAAAAGTGGGAATGAGCAGTTCTTC	CASSKSGNEQFF
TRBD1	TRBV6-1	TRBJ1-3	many	TGTGCCAGCAGTCCCGGGACAGGGGAAGGAAACACCATATATTTT	CASSPGTGEGNTIYF
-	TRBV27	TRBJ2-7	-	TGTGCCAGCAGTTTCGTAGGGGTCGACGAGCAGTACTTC	CASSFVGVDEQYF
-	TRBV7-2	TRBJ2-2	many	TGTGCCAGCAATTGGCAGATGAACACCGGGGAGCTGTTTTTT	CASNWQMNTGELFF
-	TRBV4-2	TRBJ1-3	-	TGTGCCAGCAGCCAAGATCGTAGAAACACCATATATTTT	CASSQDRRNTIYF
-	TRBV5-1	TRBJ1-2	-	TGCGCCAGCAGCTTGGGTCAGTCTGGCTACACCTTC	CASSLGQSGYTF
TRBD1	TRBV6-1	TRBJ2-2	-	TGTGCCAGCAGCCGGACAGGGTTCGAGAACACCGGGGAGCTGTTTTTT	CASSRTGFENTGELFF
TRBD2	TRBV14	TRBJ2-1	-	TGTGCCAGCAGCCAACTGACTAGCGGGAGAAAAAATGAGCAGTTCTTC	CASSQLTSGRKNEQFF
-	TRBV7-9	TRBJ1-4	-	TGTGCCAGCAGCTTAGGTTCAGGAGGAGGAGAAAAACTGTTTTTT	CASSLGSGGGEKLFF
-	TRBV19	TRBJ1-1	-	TGTGCCAGTAGTATCGGTTCAGGGTCCACTGAAGCTTTCTTT	CASSIGSGSTEAFF
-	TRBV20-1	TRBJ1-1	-	TGCAGTGCTAGGGGACGGAAGAACACTGAAGCTTTCTTT	CSARGRKNTEAFF
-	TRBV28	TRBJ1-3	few	TGTGCCAGCAGCTTATCGAAGGGGCACGTTGGAAACACCATATATTTT	CASSLSKGHVGNTIYF
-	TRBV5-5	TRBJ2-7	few	TGTGCCAGCAGCGGAAGATGGGACGGTTCCTACGAGCAGTACTTC	CASSGRWDGSYEQYF
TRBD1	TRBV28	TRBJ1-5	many	TGTGCCAGCAGCCCTTCGGGACAGGGAAAACAGCCCCAGCATTTT	CASSPSGQGKQPQHF
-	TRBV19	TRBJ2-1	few	TGTGCCAGTAGTAAGGTCAAAACAAGCTCCTACAATGAGCAGTTCTTC	CASSKVKTSSYNEQFF
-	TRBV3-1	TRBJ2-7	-	TGTGCCAGCAGCCAACCCCAGAACTACGAGCAGTACTTC	CASSQPQNYEQYF
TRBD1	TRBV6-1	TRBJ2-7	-	TGTGCCAGCAGCGTCGGGACAGGGGGAGCCTACGAGCAGTACTTC	CASSVGTGGAYEQYF
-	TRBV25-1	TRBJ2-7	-	TGTGCCAGCAGTGATCCGTCCGCGGACATCCACGAGCAGTACTTC	CASSDPSADIHEQYF
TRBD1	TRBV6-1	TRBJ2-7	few	TGTGCCAGCAGTGGAAACCGGGACAGCTACGAGCAGTACTTC	CASSGNRDSYEQYF
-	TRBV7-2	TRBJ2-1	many	TGTGCCAGCAGCTTTAACTACAATGAGCAGTTCTTC	CASSFNYNEQFF
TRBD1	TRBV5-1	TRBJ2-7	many	TGCGCCAGCAGCGGGACAGGGTCGTTCTACGAGCAGTACTTC	CASSGTGSFYEQYF
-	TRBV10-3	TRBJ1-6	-	TGTGCCATCAGTTCCGGAGGGGGATCACCCCTCCACTTT	CAISSGGGSPLHF
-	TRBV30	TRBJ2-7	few	TGTGCCTGGGACCAGGGTATTAACTACGAGCAGTACTTC	CAWDQGINYEQYF
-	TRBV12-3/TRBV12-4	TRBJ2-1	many	TGTGCCAGCAGCCCCGCGGGGGCCGGGAATGAGCAGTTCTTC	CASSPAGAGNEQFF
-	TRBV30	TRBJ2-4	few	TGTGCCTGGAGTATAGGGACCGAGGACTCCTTACCCAAAAACATTCAGTACTTC	CAWSIGTEDSLPKNIQYF
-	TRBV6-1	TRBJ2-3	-	TGTGCCAGCAGTCTAAGCCAGGATACGCAGTATTTT	CASSLSQDTQYF
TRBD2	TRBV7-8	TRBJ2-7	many	TGTGCCAGCATCCCCGTAGCGGGAATCAACTACGAGCAGTACTTC	CASIPVAGINYEQYF
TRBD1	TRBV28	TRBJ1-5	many	TGTGCCAGCAGTTTAACAGGGGATGACAATCAGCCCCAGCATTTT	CASSLTGDDNQPQHF
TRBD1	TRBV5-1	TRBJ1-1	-	TGCGCCAGCAGCTCCTCAGGGGGGGGGACTGAAGCTTTCTTT	CASSSSGGGTEAFF
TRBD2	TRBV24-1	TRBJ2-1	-	TGTGCCACCAGTGATGCTGCCGGGACTAGCTACAATGAGCAGTTCTTC	CATSDAAGTSYNEQFF
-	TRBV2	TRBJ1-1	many	TGTGCCAGCAGTGAAGTGACGGGACTGAACACTGAAGCTTTCTTT	CASSEVTGLNTEAFF
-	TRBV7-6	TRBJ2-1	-	TGTGCCAGCAGCTGGGCGGCCTACAATGAGCAGTCCTTC	CASSWAAYNEQSF
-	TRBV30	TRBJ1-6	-	TGTGCCCGGAGGGGGACACTAGATTCACCCCTCCACTTT	CARRGTLDSPLHF
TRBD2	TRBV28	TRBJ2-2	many	TGTGCCAGCAGTCCTCGGGAGGGGGCGAACACCGGGGAGCTGTTTTTT	CASSPREGANTGELFF
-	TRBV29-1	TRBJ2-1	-	TGCAGCGTTGAAAAGCGGACCTACAATGAGCAGTTCTTC	CSVEKRTYNEQFF
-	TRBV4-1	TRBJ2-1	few	TGCGCCAGCAGCCAAGAGTTACGGGGGGCGTCATATGAGCAGTTCTTC	CASSQELRGASYEQFF
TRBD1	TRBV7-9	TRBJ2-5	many	TGTGCCAGCAGTCTGACCGGGACAGATAGTCAAGAGACCCAGTACTTC	CASSLTGTDSQETQYF
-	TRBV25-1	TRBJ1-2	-	TGTGCCAGCAGTGAATATTACCGGGATGGTGGCTACACCTTC	CASSEYYRDGGYTF
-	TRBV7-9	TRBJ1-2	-	TGTGCCAGCAGCTTATTCTATGGCTACACCTTC	CASSLFYGYTF
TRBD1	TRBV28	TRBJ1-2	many	TGTGCCAGCAGTCTGGGACAGGGGGTGGGAGGCTACACCTTC	CASSLGQGVGGYTF
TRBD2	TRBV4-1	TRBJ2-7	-	TGCGCCAGCAGCCTTCCTAGCGGGGGAAACGAGCAGTACTTC	CASSLPSGGNEQYF
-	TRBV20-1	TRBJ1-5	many	TGCAGTGCTAGAGATGAAGCAATCAGCCCCCAGCATTTT	CSARDEAISPQHF
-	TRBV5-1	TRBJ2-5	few	TGCGCCAGCAGCAAAACCTACAGAGACCGGTTCGAGACCCAGTACTTC	CASSKTYRDRFETQYF
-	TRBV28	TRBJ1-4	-	TGTGCCAGCACTTCTCCTAGAGGGGGGGGTGAAAAACTGTTTTTT	CASTSPRGGGEKLFF
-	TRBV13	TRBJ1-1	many	TGTGCCAGCAGCTCCGCGGACCCCCTATTATTGGGGAACACTGAAGCTTTCTTT	CASSSADPLLLGNTEAFF
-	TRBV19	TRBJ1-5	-	TGTGCCAGTAGTATAGCGGGGGTGGGCTATAGCAATCAGCCCCAGCATTTT	CASSIAGVGYSNQPQHF
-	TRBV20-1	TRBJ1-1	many	TGCAGTGCTTACAGCGACATGAACACTGAAGCTTTCTTT	CSAYSDMNTEAFF
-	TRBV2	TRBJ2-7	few	TGTGCCAGCAGTGTCGACAGGACCTCCTACGAGCAGTACTTC	CASSVDRTSYEQYF
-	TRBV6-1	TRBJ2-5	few	TGTGCCAGCAGTGAAGCGCTTTGGGCAGACCAAGAGACCCAGTACTTC	CASSEALWADQETQYF
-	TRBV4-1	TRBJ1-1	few	TGCGCCAGCAGCCCCTCTCAGGGGTGGGGCACTGAAGCTTTCTTT	CASSPSQGWGTEAFF
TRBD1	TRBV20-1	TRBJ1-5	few	TGCAGTGCCATAAACCCCCCACAGGGGGCCGATCAGCCCCAGCATTTT	CSAINPPQGADQPQHF